These 2 T cell receptor beta chains originate from one sample sequenced in a study of blood T cell repertoires in COVID-19 (TCRdb year 2020). The library relied on the immunoSEQ multiplex PCR assay. Held by TCRdb, this immuneACCESS table contains in-frame sequences only and omits some clones. Under half of the omission traces to an unresolved V gene where checked; the cause of the rest is unknown. Within this sample are over 150,000 clones, with approximately 80% of them counted one time only. The biggest ten clones account for approximately 6.9% of the sample. The material sequenced was peripheral blood. These TCRs come from a human donor with acute or convalescent COVID-19. The donor label of this sample is uncertain.

This clone was detected once. The J gene is TRBJ1-6, the V gene TRBV2, with D uncertain. The CDR3 has 15 residues. Germline V gene lookup returns CDR1 SNHLY and CDR2 FYNNEI. Trimming took 1 base from V and 10 from J, leaving 14 bases between them. CDR3 in amino acids: CASSEGPAYSSPLHF. In DNA, the CDR3 is TGTGCCAGCAGTGAAGGCCCTGCCTACAGCTCACCCCTCCACTTT.

The rearrangement joins TRBV29-1 to TRBJ2-5; 12 nucleotides line up with TRBD2. The CDR3 covers 13 residues. J gave up 5 bases and V 7 bases, and 5 bases lay outside the gene matches. Germline CDR1 and CDR2: SQVTM and ANQGSEA. CDR3 loop: CSASGRARETQYF. In DNA form, the CDR3 reads TGCAGCGCTAGCGGGAGGGCCAGGGAGACCCAGTACTTC.